Listed below are T cell receptor beta chains from one sample, sequenced in a study of regulatory T cells in long-lasting Graves disease. One entry per CDR3 protein, called by TCRdb with MiXCR from the multiplex PCR reads. Of a few hundred thousand distinct CDR3 sequences in the sample, 20% to 25% were seen once. Source: peripheral blood mononuclear cells (PBMCs), taken at new diagnosis, from a patient treated with antithyroid drugs. These receptors were taken from a female donor with Graves disease. Both conserved end residues are part of each CDR3. The D gene is left open where the match is weak. Clone size is stated in some rows and not others, as once, few, many or a class when expanded.

length	V	size	D	J	DNA	CDR3
14	TRBV10-3	many	-	TRBJ1-2	TGTGCCACAGAAGACGACAGCTTGTCTATTGGCTACACCTTC	CATEDDSLSIGYTF
14	TRBV19	many	TRBD1	TRBJ1-1	TGTGCCAGTAGTCGCGGACAGGGGGTAGTGGAAGCTTTCTTT	CASSRGQGVVEAFF
15	TRBV7-2	-	TRBD1	TRBJ2-1	TGTGCCAGCAGCTACGGGGACAGGGGGGGAGATGAGCAGTTCTTC	CASSYGDRGGDEQFF
15	TRBV11-2	-	-	TRBJ2-2	TGTGTCAGCAGCTCCCTGAGAGGCAACACCGGGGAGCCGTTTTTT	CVSSSLRGNTGEPFF
16	TRBV19	many	-	TRBJ1-5	TGTGCCAGTAGTATTCGGGTAGGGGAGAGCAATCAGCCCCAGCATTTT	CASSIRVGESNQPQHF
22	TRBV28	many	TRBD1	TRBJ2-7	TGTGCCAGCAGTTATGGAGGCCTACTGGAGTGGACAGGCCATGCCACTCCCTACGAGCAGTACTTC	CASSYGGLLEWTGHATPYEQYF
16	TRBV15	many	-	TRBJ2-3	TGTGCCACCAGCAGAGCCCGGGGAATCGGCACAGATACGCAGTATTTT	CATSRARGIGTDTQYF
14	TRBV5-8	-	TRBD1	TRBJ1-2	TGTGCCAGCAGCCCAAGGGACAGCTACTATGGCTACACCTTC	CASSPRDSYYGYTF
15	TRBV2	many	TRBD2	TRBJ2-1	TGTGCCAGCAGAGGCACCTGGACTAGGGACAATGAGCAGTTCTTC	CASRGTWTRDNEQFF
15	TRBV11-2	-	TRBD1	TRBJ1-5	TGTGCCAGCAGCGCCGGGACAGTTAGCAATCAGCCCCGGCATTTT	CASSAGTVSNQPRHF
13	TRBV11-3	-	-	TRBJ2-2	TGTGCCAGCAGAGGGATTCACACCGGGGAGCTGTTTTTT	CASRGIHTGELFF
16	TRBV18	many	-	TRBJ1-1	TGTGCCAGCTTTAGAGACGGAGTTGGAATGAACACTGAAGCTTTCTTT	CASFRDGVGMNTEAFF
15	TRBV28	-	TRBD2	TRBJ2-7	TGTGCCAGCAGTTTGGGCGGGGGGGCAGTGAACGAGCAGTACTTC	CASSLGGGAVNEQYF
15	TRBV20-1	many	TRBD1	TRBJ1-1	TGCAGTGCCTTCGACTCTAGGGGGCTGAACACTGAAGCTTTCTTT	CSAFDSRGLNTEAFF
11	TRBV20-1	many	-	TRBJ2-3	TGCAGTGCCATTAAACAGGATACGCAGTATTTT	CSAIKQDTQYF
14	TRBV12-3/TRBV12-4	many	-	TRBJ1-6	TGTGCCAGCAGTTTCAACCGGGATAATTCACCCCTCCACTTT	CASSFNRDNSPLHF
15	TRBV5-1	many	TRBD2	TRBJ2-3	TGCGCCAGCAGCTTACTAGCGGATAGCACAGATACGCAGTATTTT	CASSLLADSTDTQYF
16	TRBV3-1	many	-	TRBJ1-4	TGTGCCAGCAGCCAAGACTTAACAGGGTTAGGGGAAAAACTGTTTTTT	CASSQDLTGLGEKLFF
14	TRBV12-3/TRBV12-4	many	-	TRBJ1-1	TGTGCCAGCAGTGCAGGGCTCATGAACACTGAAGCTTTCTTT	CASSAGLMNTEAFF
16	TRBV7-2	many	-	TRBJ2-3	TGTGCCAGCAGCTCCGGATATGCTTCAGGGACAGATACGCAGTATTTT	CASSSGYASGTDTQYF
15	TRBV19	once	TRBD1	TRBJ2-5	TGTGCCAGTAGCCTCGACAGGGAACACCAAGAGACCCAGTACTTC	CASSLDREHQETQYF
14	TRBV11-2	few	-	TRBJ1-4	TGTGCCAGCAGCTTTGGAGGGGTTGATGAAAAACTGTTTTTT	CASSFGGVDEKLFF
15	TRBV29-1	-	-	TRBJ1-1	TGCAGCGTTGAAGGCCTCCTAAGGTGGAACACTGAAGCTTTCTTT	CSVEGLLRWNTEAFF
15	TRBV19	-	TRBD2	TRBJ2-7	TGTGCCAGTAGTGTTATGACTAGCGGGAGTGGCGAGCAGTACTTC	CASSVMTSGSGEQYF
16	TRBV27	-	TRBD1	TRBJ1-2	TGTGCCAGCAGTCGACCGGGACAGGGAAGAGGCTATGGCTACACCTTC	CASSRPGQGRGYGYTF
17	TRBV25-1	-	-	TRBJ2-3	TGTGCCAGCAGTGAACGGGGCGGGCAGCCTAGCACAGATACGCAGTATTTT	CASSERGGQPSTDTQYF
12	TRBV5-4	-	-	TRBJ2-7	TGTGCCAGCGGGATTCAACCCTACGAGCAGTACTTC	CASGIQPYEQYF
15	TRBV18	many	TRBD1	TRBJ1-5	TGTGCCAGCTCATTTACGCAGGGGGCAGGTCAGCCCCAGCATTTT	CASSFTQGAGQPQHF
14	TRBV20-1	many	-	TRBJ2-1	TGCAGTGCTGGCCTCATGGGGGGATTCGATGAGCAGTTCTTC	CSAGLMGGFDEQFF
13	TRBV2	-	-	TRBJ2-7	TGTGCCAGCAGATGGACCCCCAAATACGAGCAGTACTTC	CASRWTPKYEQYF
14	TRBV10-2	-	-	TRBJ2-7	TGCGCCAGTCAAAGGAGGGGGGCTGTCTACGAGCAGTACTTC	CASQRRGAVYEQYF
13	TRBV10-3	many	-	TRBJ1-2	TGTGCCATCAGGGACGGGACTAACTATGGCTACACCTTC	CAIRDGTNYGYTF
13	TRBV7-3	few	-	TRBJ1-5	TGTGCCAGCCGTGGCTTGGGTTCAGCTCCCCAGCATTTT	CASRGLGSAPQHF
17	TRBV28	-	TRBD2	TRBJ2-1	TGTGCCAGCAGTACACTAGCGGGGGGAACCCTCTACAATGAGCAGTTCTTC	CASSTLAGGTLYNEQFF
13	TRBV19	few	-	TRBJ1-2	TGTGCCAGTAGTCAATCAGCAAACTATGGCTACACCTTC	CASSQSANYGYTF
11	TRBV20-1	many	-	TRBJ2-7	TGCAGGGACAGACCTTACTACGAGCAGTACTTC	CRDRPYYEQYF
15	TRBV7-8	many	TRBD1	TRBJ2-7	TGTGCCAGCAGCCCGCGATGGGACAGGGCCTACGAGCAGTACTTC	CASSPRWDRAYEQYF
12	TRBV30	many	-	TRBJ1-1	TGTGCCTACAAAGGCGGAGGCACTGAAGCTTTCTTT	CAYKGGGTEAFF
12	TRBV11-2	once	-	TRBJ2-7	TGTGCCGGCCAGGATCAGGGACGCGAGCAGTACTTC	CAGQDQGREQYF
14	TRBV5-1	-	-	TRBJ1-1	TGCGCCAGCAGCTTGTACGGGCAGGGCCCTGAAGCTTTCTTT	CASSLYGQGPEAFF
13	TRBV12-3/TRBV12-4	many	-	TRBJ2-2	TGTGCCAGCAGGGATGATTACACCGGGGAGCTGTTTTTT	CASRDDYTGELFF
18	TRBV7-2	-	TRBD2	TRBJ2-1	TGTGCCAGCAGCGACCGGACTAGCGGGATAGGCTCCTACAATGAGCAGTTCTTC	CASSDRTSGIGSYNEQFF
13	TRBV6-2/TRBV6-3	-	TRBD1	TRBJ1-1	TGTGCCACTGGAAGACAGGGGGCCACTGAAGCTTTCTTT	CATGRQGATEAFF
15	TRBV18	many	-	TRBJ2-1	TGTGCCAGCTCACCACCGTTGGAGGACGGGAATGAGCAGTTCTTC	CASSPPLEDGNEQFF
14	TRBV15	many	-	TRBJ2-3	TGTGCCACCAGCACTCGGCATAGAACAGATACGCAGTATTTT	CATSTRHRTDTQYF
13	TRBV20-1	many	-	TRBJ1-5	TGCAGTGCTAGAGGGGAAGGGCCACAGCCCCAGCATTTT	CSARGEGPQPQHF
14	TRBV28	many	-	TRBJ1-6	TGTGCCAGCAGTTTAGGGGGGCGGAATTCACCCCTCCACTTT	CASSLGGRNSPLHF
10	TRBV6-1	many	-	TRBJ2-1	TGTGCCAGCGGGGACAATGAGCAGTTCTTC	CASGDNEQFF
15	TRBV20-1	many	TRBD2	TRBJ2-3	TGCAGTGCTAGAGATCTAGCGGGAGCGTCAGATACGCAGTATTTT	CSARDLAGASDTQYF
14	TRBV7-2	many	-	TRBJ1-1	TGTGCCAGCTCAACGGGAGGACCTGGAACTGAAGCTTTCTTT	CASSTGGPGTEAFF
16	TRBV3-2	-	-	TRBJ2-1	TGTGCCAGCAGCCAATTACGGGACAGGGGGTCCAATGAGCAGTTCTTC	CASSQLRDRGSNEQFF
14	TRBV7-2	many	-	TRBJ2-1	TGTGCCAGCAGTCGACTCGAACAGGGACGGGAGCAGTTCTTC	CASSRLEQGREQFF
18	TRBV11-2	-	TRBD1	TRBJ2-3	TGTGCCAGCAGTCTTACAGGGGGCGGGGCCCAGGGGACAGATACGCAGTATTTT	CASSLTGGGAQGTDTQYF
12	TRBV7-2	many	-	TRBJ2-3	TGTGCCAGCAGCTTATATAGGAATACGCAGTATTTT	CASSLYRNTQYF
12	TRBV20-1	many	-	TRBJ1-5	TGCAGTGCTAGCGGCAGGGCGAATTCCCAGCATTTT	CSASGRANSQHF
17	TRBV4-2	many	TRBD2	TRBJ2-1	TGTGCCAGCAGCCAAGCCACTCTAGCGGGGGTGGGTAGTGAGCAGTTCTTC	CASSQATLAGVGSEQFF
16	TRBV5-1	-	TRBD1	TRBJ2-2	TGCGCCAGCAGCCCGGGACAGGGGGACGACACCGGGGAGCTGTTTTTT	CASSPGQGDDTGELFF
17	TRBV7-2	-	TRBD2	TRBJ2-1	TGTGCCAGCAGCTTCCCGGGACTAGCGGGAGGGCCCGGTGTTGGGTTCTTC	CASSFPGLAGGPGVGFF
17	TRBV7-2	many	TRBD2	TRBJ2-3	TGTGCCAGCAGCAAAACTAGCGGGCAGTCTAGCACAGATACGCAGTATTTT	CASSKTSGQSSTDTQYF
14	TRBV3-2	once	-	TRBJ2-7	TGTGCCGGCAAGGCTGGTAGCGGATCATACGAGCAGTACTTC	CAGKAGSGSYEQYF